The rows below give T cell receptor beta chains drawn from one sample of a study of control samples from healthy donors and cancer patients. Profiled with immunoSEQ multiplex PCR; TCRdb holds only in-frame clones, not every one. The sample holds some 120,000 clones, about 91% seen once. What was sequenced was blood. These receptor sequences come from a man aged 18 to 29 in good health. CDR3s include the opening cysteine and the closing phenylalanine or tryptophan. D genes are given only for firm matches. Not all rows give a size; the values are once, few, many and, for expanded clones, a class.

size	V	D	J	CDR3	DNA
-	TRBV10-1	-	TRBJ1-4	CASSRDTREKLFF	TGCGCCAGCAGTCGGGACACAAGAGAAAAACTGTTTTTT
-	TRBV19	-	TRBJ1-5	CASSLTGPGGNQPQHF	TGTGCCAGTAGCTTAACGGGCCCTGGGGGCAATCAGCCCCAGCATTTT
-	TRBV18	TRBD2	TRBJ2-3	CASSSGGTDTQYF	TGTGCCAGCTCGAGCGGGGGCACAGATACGCAGTATTTT
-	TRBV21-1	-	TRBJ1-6	CASSKIPRVENSPLHF	TGTGCCAGCAGCAAAATACCCAGGGTAGAGAATTCACCCCTCCACTTT
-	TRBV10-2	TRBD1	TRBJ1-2	CASSEQGAPNYGYTF	TGCGCCAGCAGTGAGCAGGGGGCACCTAACTATGGCTACACCTTC
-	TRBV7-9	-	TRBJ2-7	CASSLERQGVEYF	TGTGCCAGCAGCTTAGAGCGGCAGGGTGTTGAGTACTTC
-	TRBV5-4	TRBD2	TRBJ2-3	CASSMGLAIDTQYF	TGTGCCAGCAGCATGGGACTAGCGATAGATACGCAGTATTTT
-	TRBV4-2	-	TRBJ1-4	CASSQEVATDIKLFF	TGTGCCAGCAGCCAAGAAGTGGCGACGGACATAAAACTGTTTTTT
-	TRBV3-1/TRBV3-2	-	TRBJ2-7	CASSHSRDRYYEQYF	TGTGCCAGCAGCCACAGTCGGGACCGATACTACGAGCAGTACTTC
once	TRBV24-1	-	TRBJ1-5	CATSDFAGALGGSNQPQHF	TGTGCCACCAGTGATTTCGCAGGGGCCTTAGGAGGTAGCAATCAGCCCCAGCATTTT
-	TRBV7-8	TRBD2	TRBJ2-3	CASSSLWSSGGGTDTQYF	TGTGCCAGCAGCTCCCTCTGGAGTAGCGGGGGGGGCACAGATACGCAGTATTTT
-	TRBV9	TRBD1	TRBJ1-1	CASSGATGTGAAEAFF	TGTGCCAGCAGCGGAGCCACCGGGACAGGGGCGGCTGAAGCTTTCTTT
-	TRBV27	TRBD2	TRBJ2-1	CASSLRLAGENEQFF	TGTGCCAGCAGTTTACGGCTAGCGGGGGAAAATGAGCAGTTCTTC
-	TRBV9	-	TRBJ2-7	CASSSRDNFEQYF	TGTGCCAGCAGCTCCCGGGACAATTTTGAGCAGTACTTC
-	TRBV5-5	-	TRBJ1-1	CASSLAPQAEGPEAFF	TGTGCCAGCAGCTTGGCCCCACAGGCCGAGGGTCCTGAAGCTTTCTTT
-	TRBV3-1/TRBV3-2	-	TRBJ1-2	CASSQGTANYGYTF	TGTGCCAGCAGCCAAGGGACAGCCAACTATGGCTACACCTTC
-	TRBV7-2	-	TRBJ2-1	CASSARADNEQFF	TGTGCCAGCAGCGCCCGGGCCGACAATGAGCAGTTCTTC
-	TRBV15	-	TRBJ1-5	CATSREAGASQPQHF	TGTGCCACCAGCAGAGAGGCGGGGGCCAGTCAGCCCCAGCATTTT
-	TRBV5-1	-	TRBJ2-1	CASSLGARYNEQFF	TGCGCCAGCAGCTTGGGGGCCAGGTACAATGAGCAGTTCTTC
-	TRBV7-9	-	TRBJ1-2	CASSLFPQTANYGYTF	TGTGCCAGCAGCTTATTCCCGCAGACAGCTAACTATGGCTACACCTTC
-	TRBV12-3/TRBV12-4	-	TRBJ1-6	CASNRENNSPLHF	TGTGCCTCCAACAGGGAAAATAATTCACCCCTCCACTTT
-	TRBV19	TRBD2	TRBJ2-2	CASSVGYGGSNTGELFF	TGTGCCAGTAGTGTAGGCTATGGCGGGAGTAACACCGGGGAGCTGTTTTTT
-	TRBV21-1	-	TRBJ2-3	CASSKVGTSGGVFTDTQYF	TGTGCCAGCAGCAAAGTTGGGACTAGCGGGGGGGTTTTTACAGATACGCAGTATTTT
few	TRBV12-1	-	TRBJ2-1	CASGLTSGLYNEQFF	TGTGCCAGCGGTTTAACTAGCGGGCTTTACAATGAGCAGTTCTTC
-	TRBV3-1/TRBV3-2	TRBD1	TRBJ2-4	CASSHRGTGLWTTKNIQYF	TGTGCCAGCAGCCATAGGGGGACAGGTCTATGGACCACCAAAAACATTCAGTACTTC
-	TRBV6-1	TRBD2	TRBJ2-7	CASSELRGYVYEQYF	TGTGCCAGCAGTGAATTGCGGGGGTACGTCTACGAGCAGTACTTC
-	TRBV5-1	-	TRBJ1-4	CASSLRFQGQILNEKLFF	TGCGCCAGCAGCTTGAGATTCCAGGGCCAGATCCTTAATGAAAAACTGTTTTTT
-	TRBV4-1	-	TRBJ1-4	CASSQPTDNEKLFF	TGCGCCAGCAGCCAACCGACAGATAATGAAAAACTGTTTTTT
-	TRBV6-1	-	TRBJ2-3	CASSDRDTSTDTQYF	TGTGCCAGCAGTGACCGGGACACTAGCACAGATACGCAGTATTTT
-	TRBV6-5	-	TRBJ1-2	CASRVLRANYGYTF	TGTGCCAGCAGGGTACTCCGAGCTAACTATGGCTACACCTTC
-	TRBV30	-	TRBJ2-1	CACSSAVGDEQFF	TGTGCCTGTTCATCGGCGGTCGGGGATGAGCAGTTCTTC
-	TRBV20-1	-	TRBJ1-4	CSASVAATNEKLFF	TGCAGTGCTAGTGTGGCAGCAACTAATGAAAAACTGTTTTTT
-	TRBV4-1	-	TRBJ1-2	CASSQGNGVGRFYGYTF	TGCGCCAGCAGCCAAGGGAATGGGGTTGGGCGGTTCTATGGCTACACCTTC
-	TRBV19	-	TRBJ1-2	CASSMGTTNYGYTF	TGTGCCAGTAGTATGGGCACGACGAACTATGGCTACACCTTC
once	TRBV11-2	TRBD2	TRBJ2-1	CASSPGLAGRNEQFF	TGTGCCAGCAGCCCCGGACTAGCGGGGAGGAATGAGCAGTTCTTC
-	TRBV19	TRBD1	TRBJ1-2	CASSIGGRGNYGYTF	TGTGCCAGTAGTATCGGAGGCAGGGGGAACTATGGCTACACCTTC